The T cell receptor (beta chain) under discussion was sequenced for a study of T cells in localized non-small cell lung cancer. TCRdb's table, derived via immunoSEQ multiplex PCR, lists solely in-frame clones and lacks some. The sample lists some 20,000 clones, approximately 80% seen once, with more than 4% in the top ten. In germline, CDR1 is MNHEY, CDR2 SVGAGI. Trimming took off 0 bases at V and 0 bases at J, with 6 bases between the two ends. The CDR3 length is 16 residues. Only a few counts were recorded for this clone. Material: peripheral blood, obtained before any cancer treatment. The gene calls are TRBV6-5 and TRBJ1-6; D gene ambiguous. The receptor's source is a man aged 35 to 70 with stage I lung adenocarcinoma. This CDR3 reads CASSYSGSSYNSPLHF. CDR3 coding DNA: TGTGCCAGCAGTTACTCTGGGAGCTCCTATAATTCACCCCTCCACTTT.